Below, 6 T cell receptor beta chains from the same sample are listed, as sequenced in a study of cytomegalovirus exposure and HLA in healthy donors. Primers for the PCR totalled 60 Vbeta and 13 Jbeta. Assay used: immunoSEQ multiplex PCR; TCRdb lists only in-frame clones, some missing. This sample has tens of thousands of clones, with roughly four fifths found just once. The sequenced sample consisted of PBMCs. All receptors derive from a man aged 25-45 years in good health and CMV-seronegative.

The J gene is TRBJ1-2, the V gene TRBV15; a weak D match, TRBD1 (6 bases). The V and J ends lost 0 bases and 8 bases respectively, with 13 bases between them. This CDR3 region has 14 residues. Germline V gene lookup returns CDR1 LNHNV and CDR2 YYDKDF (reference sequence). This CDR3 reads CATSRDFSGEGYTF. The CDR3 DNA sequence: TGTGCCACCAGCAGAGACTTTTCAGGGGAAGGCTACACCTTC.

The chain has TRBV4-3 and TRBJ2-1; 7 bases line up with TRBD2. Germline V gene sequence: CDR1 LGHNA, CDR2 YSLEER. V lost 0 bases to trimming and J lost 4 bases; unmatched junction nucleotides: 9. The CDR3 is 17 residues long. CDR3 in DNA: TGCGCCAGCAGCCAAGATCTCCGGGACTACCGTTACAATGAGCAGTTCTTC. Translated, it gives CASSQDLRDYRYNEQFF.

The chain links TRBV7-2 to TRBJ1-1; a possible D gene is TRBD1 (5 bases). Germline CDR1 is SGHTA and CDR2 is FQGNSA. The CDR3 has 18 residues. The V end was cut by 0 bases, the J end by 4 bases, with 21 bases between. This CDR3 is CASSLAGGGFRGFTEAFF. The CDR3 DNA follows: TGTGCCAGCAGCTTAGCGGGGGGGGGATTTAGAGGATTCACTGAAGCTTTCTTT.

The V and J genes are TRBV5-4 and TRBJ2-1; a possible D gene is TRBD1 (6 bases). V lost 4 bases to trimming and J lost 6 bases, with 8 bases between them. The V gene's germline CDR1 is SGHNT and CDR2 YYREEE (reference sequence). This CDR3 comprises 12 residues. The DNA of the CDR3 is TGTGCCAGCAGCCAACAGGGCAATGAGCAGTTCTTC. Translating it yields CASSQQGNEQFF.

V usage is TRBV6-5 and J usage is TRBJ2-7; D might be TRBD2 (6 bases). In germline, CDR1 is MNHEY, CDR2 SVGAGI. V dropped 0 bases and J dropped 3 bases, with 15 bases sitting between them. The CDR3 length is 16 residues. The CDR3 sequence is CASSYSREGLRYEQYF. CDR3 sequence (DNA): TGTGCCAGCAGTTACTCAAGAGAGGGACTGCGCTACGAGCAGTACTTC.

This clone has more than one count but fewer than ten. The DNA for the CDR3 is TGTGCCAGCAGCCCTTCGTTTAGCGGATCTTACGAGCAGTACTTC. Protein: CASSPSFSGSYEQYF. This chain joins TRBV11-3 and TRBJ2-7, with a tentative D call TRBD2 (6 bases). Germline V lookup: CDR1 SGHNT, CDR2 YENEEA. V was trimmed by 5 bases and J by 4 bases, leaving 18 bases between them. The length of the CDR3 is 15 residues.